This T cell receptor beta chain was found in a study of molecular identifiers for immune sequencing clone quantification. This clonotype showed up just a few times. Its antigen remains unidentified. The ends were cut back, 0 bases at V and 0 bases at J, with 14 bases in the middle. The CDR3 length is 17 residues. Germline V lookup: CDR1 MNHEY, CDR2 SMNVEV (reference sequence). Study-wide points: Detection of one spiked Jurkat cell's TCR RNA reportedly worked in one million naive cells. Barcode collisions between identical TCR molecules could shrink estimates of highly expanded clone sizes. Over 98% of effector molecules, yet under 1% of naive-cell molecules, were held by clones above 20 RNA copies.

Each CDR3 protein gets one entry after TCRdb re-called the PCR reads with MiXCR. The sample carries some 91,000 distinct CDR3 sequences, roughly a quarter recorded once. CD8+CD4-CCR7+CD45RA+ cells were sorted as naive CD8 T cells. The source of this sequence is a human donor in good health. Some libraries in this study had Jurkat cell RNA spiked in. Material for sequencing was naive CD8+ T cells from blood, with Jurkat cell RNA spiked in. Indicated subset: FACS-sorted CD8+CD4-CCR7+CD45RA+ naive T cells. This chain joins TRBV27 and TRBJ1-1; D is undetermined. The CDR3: CASSLSRGSLMNTEAFF. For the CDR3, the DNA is TGTGCCAGCAGTTTATCCCGAGGGAGTCTAATGAACACTGAAGCTTTCTTT.